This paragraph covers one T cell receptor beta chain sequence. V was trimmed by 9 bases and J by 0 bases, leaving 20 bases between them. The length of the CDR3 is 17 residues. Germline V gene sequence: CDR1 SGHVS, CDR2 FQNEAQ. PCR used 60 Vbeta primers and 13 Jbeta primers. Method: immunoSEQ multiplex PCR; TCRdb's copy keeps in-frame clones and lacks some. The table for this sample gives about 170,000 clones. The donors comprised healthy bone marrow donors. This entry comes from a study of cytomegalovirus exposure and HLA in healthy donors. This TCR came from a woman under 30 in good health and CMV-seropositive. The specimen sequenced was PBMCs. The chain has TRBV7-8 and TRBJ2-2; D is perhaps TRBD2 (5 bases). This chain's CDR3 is CASTWGEGFANTGELFF. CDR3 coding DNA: TGTGCCAGTACTTGGGGAGAGGGATTCGCGAACACCGGGGAGCTGTTTTTT.